Each of the 25 T cell receptor beta chains below was sequenced from the same sample in a study of beta chain features in type 1 diabetes. General study findings and limits: Shorter TCRB CDR3s, moderately but significantly so, were found in Type 1 diabetes patients in all four CD4+ subsets.

Expressed TCRB transcripts were sequenced, since all the RNA that had been isolated was reverse transcribed. Assay used: immunoSEQ multiplex PCR; TCRdb lists only in-frame clones, some missing. The sample contains roughly 400,000 clones, 9.6% of which appear only once. Antigens of these TCRs are unknown. Sequencing used central memory CD4+ T cells from blood. The receptors come from a man aged 25-45 years with type 1 diabetes.

The rearrangement links TRBV6-6 to TRBJ2-1; 10 bases map to TRBD1. With 5 bases clipped from V and 7 bases from J, the junction kept 8 bases outside the gene matches. Germline V gene sequence: CDR1 MNHNY, CDR2 SVGAGI (reference sequence). The CDR3 length is 15 residues. DNA of the CDR3: TGTGCCAGCAGTGCTCGGGACAGGGGATGGAATGAGCAGTTCTTC. This gives the protein CASSARDRGWNEQFF.

There are many counts of this clone. The chain links TRBV28 to TRBJ1-2, with 9 nucleotides matching TRBD1. Germline CDR1 MDHEN, CDR2 SYDVKM. V was pared by 4 bases and J by 14 bases, with 17 bases of the junction left unmatched. This CDR3 has 15 residues. CDR3 nucleotides: TGTGCCAGCAGTTCCACCCGGGACAGGGCCCGTAGTTATACCTTC. Its translation: CASSSTRDRARSYTF.

This clone appeared a few times. Only one base separates this from a far larger clonotype, so it likely reflects a read error. The same CDR3 can be traced to other DNA sequences in this sample. The chain uses TRBV5-4 and TRBJ2-7; weak D call: TRBD1 (5 bases). The CDR3 loop spans 14 amino acids. Trimming stripped 0 bases from V and 0 bases from J, with 7 bases between. CDR1 and CDR2 (germline): SGHNT, YYREEE (reference sequence). The CDR3 spells CASSLVDSSYEQYF. The CDR3 bases are TGTGCCAGCAGCTTGGTTGACAGCTCCTACGAGCAGTACTTC.

Of note for this clone: This CDR3 is also generated by other DNA sequences in the sample. The gene calls are TRBV7-2 and TRBJ2-1; TRBD1 might be the D (7 bases). CDR3 length equals 18 residues. Germline assignment: CDR1 SGHTA and CDR2 FQGNSA. Trimming removed 1 base at V and 0 bases at J, with 16 bases between. CDR3 DNA sequence: TGTGCCAGCAGCTTAGATCAGGGGGGCTCAAGCTCCTACAATGAGCAGTTCTTC. Translation: CASSLDQGGSSSYNEQFF.

The gene calls are TRBV27 and TRBJ1-2; D ambiguous. CDR1 and CDR2 from the germline V gene are MNHEY and SMNVEV (reference sequence). Trimming took off 5 bases at V and 8 bases at J, with 18 bases between the two ends. This CDR3 comprises 14 residues. The CDR3 DNA sequence: TGTGCCAGCAGTATAAGGGCCGGGAACTCCGGCTACACCTTC. It yields the protein CASSIRAGNSGYTF.

This clone was recorded many times. The V call is TRBV10-3, the J call TRBJ2-1; D is unclear. CDR3 length equals 11 residues. V shed 5 bases and J shed 5 bases, with 4 bases lying between them. CDR1 is ENHRY, CDR2 SYGVKD, per germline. The chain's CDR3 is CAISPNNEQFF. The CDR3 DNA is TGTGCCATCAGTCCAAACAATGAGCAGTTCTTC.

This clone was seen many times. The chain joins TRBV7-2 to TRBJ2-5; weak D call: TRBD1 (6 bases). V lost 1 base to trimming and J lost 1 base, with 10 bases between them. Looked up from germline, CDR1 is SGHTA and CDR2 is FQGNSA. The CDR3 spans 15 residues. In DNA, the CDR3 is TGTGCCAGCAGCTTAGGAACAGGGATCCAAGAGACCCAGTACTTC. Encoded protein: CASSLGTGIQETQYF.

This clone showed up just a few times. The rearrangement uses TRBV6-6 and TRBJ2-7; 11 bases are shared with TRBD2. Germline V CDR1 and CDR2: MNHNY, SVGAGI (reference sequence). V dropped 7 bases and J dropped 0; count of bases not matched to a gene: 8. The CDR3 spans 16 residues. This chain's CDR3 is CASTKGGTSGSYEQYF. The CDR3 DNA reads TGTGCCAGCACCAAGGGAGGGACTAGCGGCTCCTACGAGCAGTACTTC.

In this sample, this clone turned up a few times. CDR3 bases: TGTGCCAGCAGAGTCGGGGGAAAAACTGAAGCTTTCTTT. This codes for CASRVGGKTEAFF. The chain combines TRBV7-9 with TRBJ1-1, with D possibly matching TRBD1 (5 bases). CDR1 SEHNR and CDR2 FQNEAQ come from the germline V gene (reference sequence). V dropped 6 bases and J dropped 5 bases, with 13 bases sitting between them. The CDR3 covers 13 residues.

In this sample, this clone turned up many times. J is TRBJ2-7 and V is TRBV7-2; D is ambiguous. Trimming took 0 bases from V and 0 from J, leaving 6 bases between them. This CDR3 is 14 amino acids long. CDR1 is SGHTA, CDR2 FQGNSA, per germline. The CDR3 DNA follows: TGTGCCAGCAGCTTAGCGGCCACCTCCTACGAGCAGTACTTC. Amino acid sequence: CASSLAATSYEQYF.

This clone showed up many times. This sequence joins TRBV10-3 and TRBJ2-7; D perhaps matches TRBD2 (6 bases). The V end was cut by 7 bases, the J end by 5 bases, with 9 bases between. The CDR3 has 11 amino acids. CDR1 and CDR2 from the germline V gene are ENHRY and SYGVKD. CDR3 coding DNA: TGTGCCATCAAGGGGACTCACGAGCAGTACTTC. Amino acids: CAIKGTHEQYF.

The chain is built from TRBV19 and TRBJ1-2, with a weak D call TRBD1 (6 bases). There are 14 residues in the CDR3. Deletions cut 3 bases from V and 7 bases from J, with 15 bases between. Germline V gene data show CDR1 as LNHDA and CDR2 as SQIVND (reference sequence). CDR3 loop: CASSIRDGGGGYTF. DNA of the CDR3: TGTGCCAGTAGTATTCGGGACGGGGGCGGTGGCTACACCTTC. The complete variable domain, with remaining parts taken from reference TRBV19 and TRBJ1-2, reads DGGITQSPKYLFRKEGQNVTLSCEQNLNHDAMYWYRQDPGQGLRLIYYSQIVNDFQKGDIAEGYSVSREKKESFPLTVTSAQKNPTAFYLCASSIRDGGGGYTFGSGTRLTVV.

The V and J genes are TRBV5-1 and TRBJ1-2; TRBD1 agrees at 7 bases. The V and J ends lost 4 bases and 1 base, in that order; junction bases with no gene match: 7. CDR1 and CDR2 from the germline V gene are SGHRS and YFSETQ. The CDR3 is 15 amino acids. This CDR3 reads CASSLGQASNYGYTF. CDR3 in DNA: TGCGCCAGCAGCCTCGGACAGGCCAGTAACTATGGCTACACCTTC.

This clone has more than one count but fewer than ten. This chain connects TRBV19 to TRBJ2-7; 9 bases map to TRBD1. The CDR3 sequence is 14 residues long. The trim removed 5 bases at V and 6 bases at J, leaving 8 bases unmatched. Germline V gives CDR1 LNHDA, CDR2 SQIVND (reference sequence). DNA for the CDR3: TGTGCCAGTAGTCTTCGGGACAGGGCGGGCGAGCAGTACTTC. Translation: CASSLRDRAGEQYF. Full variable domain (remainder filled in from reference TRBV19 and TRBJ2-7): DGGITQSPKYLFRKEGQNVTLSCEQNLNHDAMYWYRQDPGQGLRLIYYSQIVNDFQKGDIAEGYSVSREKKESFPLTVTSAQKNPTAFYLCASSLRDRAGEQYFGPGTRLTVT.

This clone was recorded a few times. The genes are TRBV28 and TRBJ2-5; D could derive from TRBD1 or TRBD2 (5 bases each). The CDR3 is made up of 13 amino acids. V was shortened by 2 bases and J by 5 bases, with 9 bases between the two germline ends. Germline CDR1 is MDHEN and CDR2 is SYDVKM. The CDR3 loop is CASSLMGVETQYF. The CDR3 nucleotides are TGTGCCAGCAGTTTAATGGGGGTCGAGACCCAGTACTTC.

This clone has a handful of counts. The rearrangement joins TRBV27 to TRBJ2-1; D might be TRBD1 or TRBD2, each matching 5 bases. Germline V gene data show CDR1 as MNHEY and CDR2 as SMNVEV (reference sequence). V was clipped by 6 bases and J by 9 bases, with 24 bases between them. The CDR3 loop spans 16 amino acids. The CDR3 region is CASSTYYQGRAFEQFF. The CDR3, as DNA: TGTGCCAGCAGCACATATTACCAGGGACGGGCATTTGAGCAGTTCTTC.

In this sample, this clone turned up once. The chain couples TRBV9 to TRBJ2-5; tentative D call: TRBD2 (6 bases). This CDR3 contains 16 residues. Germline CDR1 reads SGDLS; CDR2 reads YYNGEE. Trimming shortened V by 3 bases and J by 3 bases, and 18 bases separated the two germline ends. For the CDR3, the DNA is TGTGCCAGCAGCGCCCCTCGAAGCGGGCTAGAAGAGACCCAGTACTTC. It yields the protein CASSAPRSGLEETQYF.

This clone has more than one count but fewer than ten. The genes are TRBV6-6 and TRBJ1-1, with D perhaps TRBD1 (5 bases). Per the germline V gene, CDR1 is MNHNY and CDR2 is SVGAGI (reference sequence). With 8 bases removed from V and 0 bases from J, the gap between germline ends came to 16 bases. This CDR3 comprises 15 residues. The CDR3 sequence: CASARRQSMNTEAFF. CDR3 DNA: TGTGCCAGCGCCAGACGACAGAGCATGAACACTGAAGCTTTCTTT.

As to this clone: Sequence at one end of the junction differs from germline and may be a read error. V gene TRBV10-3 combines with J gene TRBJ2-2, with 11 bases identical to TRBD1. This CDR3 contains 17 residues. CDR1 is ENHRY and CDR2 is SYGVKD in the germline V gene. DNA of the CDR3: TGTGCCAGCAGTTACCCCGGGACAGGGGGAAACACCGGGGAGCTGTTTTTT. Translating it yields CASSYPGTGGNTGELFF.

The rearrangement uses TRBV9 and TRBJ2-5; TRBD1 matches at 9 bases. V was pared by 7 bases and J by 3 bases, with 19 bases of the junction left unmatched. Germline CDR1 SGDLS, CDR2 YYNGEE. The CDR3 contains 18 residues. The CDR3: CASSPRIYRGQYEETQYF. CDR3 bases: TGTGCCAGCTCTCCAAGGATATACAGGGGGCAGTACGAAGAGACCCAGTACTTC.

This clone was found a few times. The chain recombines TRBV6-6 with TRBJ2-7; D could derive from TRBD1 or TRBD2 (5 bases each). Germline lookup yields CDR1 MNHNY and CDR2 SVGAGI (reference sequence). The CDR3 has 14 residues. The V and J ends lost 4 bases and 3 bases respectively, with 13 bases between them. CDR3 residues: CASSSLGTNYEQYF. CDR3 in DNA: TGTGCCAGCAGTTCACTTGGGACCAACTACGAGCAGTACTTC.

This clone was seen only a few times. The chain uses TRBV29-1 and TRBJ2-1; TRBD2 matches at 13 bases. The V segment lost 5 bases and the J segment 6 bases; nucleotides outside the gene matches: 7. The CDR3 contains 15 residues. The germline V gene encodes CDR1 SQVTM and CDR2 ANQGSEA. The CDR3: CSVRTSGSIGNEQFF. The CDR3 DNA follows: TGCAGCGTTAGGACTAGCGGGAGTATCGGCAATGAGCAGTTCTTC.

The table lists this clone with a few counts. The chain has TRBV28 and TRBJ1-2; D gene uncertain. The V end was cut by 6 bases, the J end by 2 bases, with 10 bases between. The V gene's germline CDR1 is MDHEN and CDR2 SYDVKM. CDR3 length equals 13 residues. As DNA, the CDR3 is TGTGCCAGCAGGATCACGAGCAACTATGGCTACACCTTC. This translates into CASRITSNYGYTF.

The chain is built from TRBV6-5 and TRBJ1-1; D gene unclear. Germline CDR1 MNHEY, CDR2 SVGAGI. This CDR3 spans 15 amino acids. The V and J ends lost 3 bases and 0 bases respectively, with 11 bases between them. In DNA, the CDR3 is TGTGCCAGCAGTTATTCGGGGAATCTGAACACTGAAGCTTTCTTT. It translates to CASSYSGNLNTEAFF.

The V and J genes are TRBV6-6 and TRBJ2-3; no reliable D call. V lost 0 bases, J lost 2 bases, and 6 bases lay in between. The CDR3 runs 14 residues. Germline CDR1 is MNHNY and CDR2 is SVGAGI (reference sequence). The CDR3 nucleotides are TGTGCCAGCAGTTACTCAGAACCCACAGATACGCAGTATTTT. Protein sequence: CASSYSEPTDTQYF.